One sample yielded the 30 T cell receptor beta chains listed below, sequenced in a study of blood T cell repertoires in COVID-19 (dated by TCRdb to about 2020). The library was generated by the immunoSEQ multiplex PCR assay. TCRdb's version of the immuneACCESS table is confined to in-frame rearrangements and falls short of the full clone set. An unresolved V gene accounts for under half of the shortfall where checked; the remainder is of unknown origin. A total of 130,000 or so clones appear in this sample, 80% to 85% of them only once. The ten largest clones take up almost 8.5% of the sample. Input material: peripheral blood. Receptors were obtained from an older woman with active or convalescent COVID-19.

The chain recombines TRBV19 with TRBJ1-2; 7 nucleotides align to TRBD1. Germline loops: CDR1 LNHDA, CDR2 SQIVND (reference sequence). This CDR3 has 15 residues. The trim removed 5 bases at V and 5 bases at J, leaving 11 bases unmatched. The CDR3 is CASSLSRDSIYGYTF. The DNA for the CDR3 is TGTGCCAGTAGTTTAAGCCGGGACAGTATATATGGCTACACCTTC.

The V gene is TRBV5-4, the J gene TRBJ2-1, with 7 nucleotides matching TRBD2. Germline V gives CDR1 SGHNT, CDR2 YYREEE (reference sequence). CDR3 length equals 16 residues. V shed 2 bases, J shed 3 bases, and the junction held 8 bases outside the gene matches. The CDR3: CASSFPGRGDYNEQFF. CDR3 nucleotides: TGTGCCAGCAGCTTCCCTGGACGGGGGGACTACAATGAGCAGTTCTTC.

In its sample, this clone was seen a few times. The rearrangement uses TRBV19 and TRBJ2-2, with 7 bases matching TRBD1. The germline gives CDR1 LNHDA, CDR2 SQIVND (reference sequence). V dropped 3 bases and J dropped 2; count of bases not matched to a gene: 3. This CDR3 has 15 amino acids. The DNA of the CDR3 is TGTGCCAGTAGTATTGGACAGGTCAACACCGGGGAGCTGTTTTTT. This sequence encodes CASSIGQVNTGELFF.

The V gene is TRBV7-2, the J gene TRBJ2-1; 8 nucleotides match TRBD2. The CDR3 sequence is 14 residues long. The trim removed 4 bases at V and 8 bases at J, leaving 7 bases unmatched. Germline V CDR1 and CDR2: SGHTA, FQGNSA. CDR3 in amino acids: CASSSGGGLYEQFF. For the CDR3, the DNA is TGTGCCAGCAGCTCCGGGGGGGGGTTGTATGAGCAGTTCTTC.

The rearrangement uses TRBV30 and TRBJ1-1; D gene ambiguous. V was trimmed by 7 bases and J by 2 bases, leaving 11 bases between them. The CDR3 totals 12 residues. Germline loops: CDR1 GTSNPN, CDR2 SVGIG (reference sequence). CDR3 loop: CASGLSNTEAFF. Here the CDR3 DNA reads TGTGCCTCCGGACTCTCTAACACTGAAGCTTTCTTT.

The V call is TRBV5-4, the J call TRBJ1-1; a weak D match, TRBD1 (5 bases). V was pared by 9 bases and J by 3 bases, with 15 bases between. The CDR3 totals 13 residues. CDR1 and CDR2 from the germline V gene are SGHNT and YYREEE (reference sequence). CDR3 loop: CATQPGGDTEAFF. The CDR3 coding sequence is TGTGCCACCCAGCCCGGGGGGGACACTGAAGCTTTCTTT.

CDR3 bases: TGCAGCGTTGCTAACAATGAGCAGTTCTTC. Amino acid sequence: CSVANNEQFF. V is TRBV29-1 and J is TRBJ2-1; D is ambiguous. CDR3 size: 10 residues. Trimming removed 4 bases at V and 5 bases at J, with 3 bases between. Per the germline V gene, CDR1 is SQVTM and CDR2 is ANQGSEA.

The chain links TRBV2 to TRBJ1-1, with D maybe TRBD1 (5 bases). CDR1 SNHLY and CDR2 FYNNEI come from the germline V gene. This CDR3 has 15 amino acids. V was pared by 10 bases and J by 3 bases, with 21 bases between. CDR3 DNA: TGTGCCACCCGACTAGCCGGGACCGTGGACACTGAAGCTTTCTTT. Residues: CATRLAGTVDTEAFF.

This clone appeared once. V and J are TRBV30 and TRBJ1-5, with D maybe TRBD1 (5 bases). The CDR3 length is 14 residues. Per the germline V gene, CDR1 is GTSNPN and CDR2 is SVGIG (reference sequence). The V end lost 4 bases, the J end lost 2 bases, and 12 bases lay between the germline ends. Here the CDR3 DNA reads TGTGCCTGGATGGCCAGGGAGGGCAATCAGCCCCAGCATTTT. As protein: CAWMAREGNQPQHF.

The chain carries TRBV28 and TRBJ2-7; TRBD2 agrees at 15 bases. V lost 5 bases to trimming and J lost 2 bases; unmatched junction nucleotides: 13. CDR3 length equals 19 residues. Germline CDR1 MDHEN, CDR2 SYDVKM. CDR3 in DNA: TGTGCCAGCAGTCCCCCGGGACTAGCGGGAGGCGCCCGGACCTACGAGCAGTACTTC. Its protein product is CASSPPGLAGGARTYEQYF. Together with reference TRBV28 and TRBJ2-7, the CDR3 gives the full variable domain: DVKVTQSSRYLVKRTGEKVFLECVQDMDHENMFWYRQDPGLGLRLIYFSYDVKMKEKGDIPEGYSVSREKKERFSLILESASTNQTSMYLCASSPPGLAGGARTYEQYFGPGTRLTVT.

This chain uses TRBV6-5 with TRBJ2-7, with 12 bases identical to TRBD1. The CDR3 length is 14 residues. Germline-derived CDR1 and CDR2 are MNHEY and SVGAGI. The V segment lost 5 bases and the J segment 9 bases; nucleotides outside the gene matches: 8. In DNA, the CDR3 is TGTGCCAGCAGTCTGGGACAGGGGGCGGTAGGGCAGTACGTC. Translated: CASSLGQGAVGQYV.

The chain joins TRBV19 to TRBJ1-5, with 9 bases matching TRBD1. Looked up from germline, CDR1 is LNHDA and CDR2 is SQIVND (reference sequence). Germline trimming cut 11 bases from V and 2 bases from J; bases unmatched to any gene: 10. The CDR3 is 15 amino acids. CDR3 amino acids: CAGGQGIVGNQPQHF. CDR3 DNA: TGTGCCGGAGGACAGGGGATCGTTGGCAATCAGCCCCAGCATTTT. Full variable domain (outside the CDR3, taken from reference TRBV19 and TRBJ1-5): DGGITQSPKYLFRKEGQNVTLSCEQNLNHDAMYWYRQDPGQGLRLIYYSQIVNDFQKGDIAEGYSVSREKKESFPLTVTSAQKNPTAFYLCAGGQGIVGNQPQHFGDGTRLSIL.

The chain links TRBV6-5 to TRBJ1-1, with D perhaps matching TRBD1 (5 bases). There are 11 residues in the CDR3. Trimming took 7 bases from V and 5 from J, leaving 8 bases between them. In germline, CDR1 is MNHEY, CDR2 SVGAGI. CDR3 sequence (DNA): TGTGCCAGCACCAGGGATACTGAAGCTTTCTTT. This sequence encodes CASTRDTEAFF.

The V gene is TRBV10-1, the J gene TRBJ2-3; D perhaps matches TRBD2 (5 bases). V shed 7 bases and J shed 4 bases, with 24 bases lying between them. In germline, CDR1 is WNHNN, CDR2 SYGVQD (reference sequence). This CDR3 is 17 amino acids long. This CDR3 reads CASTRRPSREIADTQYF. CDR3 bases: TGCGCCAGCACCCGAAGACCCTCGAGGGAGATTGCAGATACGCAGTATTTT.

This rearrangement joins TRBV28 to TRBJ2-1, with D maybe TRBD2 (5 bases). V was pared by 8 bases and J by 9 bases, with 11 bases between. Per the germline V gene, CDR1 is MDHEN and CDR2 is SYDVKM. The CDR3 runs 11 residues. The CDR3 reads CASARVREQFF. For the CDR3, the DNA is TGTGCCAGCGCGAGGGTACGTGAGCAGTTCTTC.

This chain connects TRBV25-1 to TRBJ2-1, with D perhaps TRBD1 (5 bases). V was shortened by 1 base and J by 1 base, with 8 bases between the two germline ends. Germline-derived CDR1 and CDR2 are MGHDK and SYGVNS. The CDR3 consists of 15 residues. The CDR3 DNA reads TGTGCCAGCAGTGAATGGGGCTCGTCCTACAATGAGCAGTTCTTC. Protein sequence: CASSEWGSSYNEQFF.

The J gene is TRBJ1-5, the V gene TRBV28; D gene uncertain. The V gene lost 6 bases and the J gene lost 5 bases, with 8 bases spanning the gap. Germline V gene lookup returns CDR1 MDHEN and CDR2 SYDVKM. CDR3 length: 12 residues. The CDR3 DNA reads as TGTGCCAGCAGAAAGGAGGATCAGCCCCAGCATTTT. This gives the protein CASRKEDQPQHF.

The J gene is TRBJ2-1, the V gene TRBV7-9; 8 bases are shared with TRBD2. The trim removed 1 base at V and 7 bases at J, leaving 15 bases unmatched. Germline assignment: CDR1 SEHNR and CDR2 FQNEAQ (reference sequence). This CDR3 spans 18 amino acids. The CDR3 region is CASSLVSGLVIFSNEQFF. As DNA, the CDR3 is TGTGCCAGCAGCTTAGTTTCGGGACTAGTAATTTTTTCGAATGAGCAGTTCTTC. Drawing the rest from reference TRBV7-9 and TRBJ2-1, the complete variable domain is DTGVSQNPRHKITKRGQNVTFRCDPISEHNRLYWYRQTLGQGPEFLTYFQNEAQLEKSRLLSDRFSAERPKGSFSTLEIQRTEQGDSAMYLCASSLVSGLVIFSNEQFFGPGTRLTVL.

The rearrangement uses TRBV5-1 and TRBJ2-1, with TRBD1 identical over 10 bases. Germline-derived CDR1 and CDR2 are SGHRS and YFSETQ. V shed 5 bases and J 9 bases; nucleotides not matched to a gene: 11. This CDR3 is built from 15 residues. The CDR3 region is CASSPAGDRGTEQFF. CDR3 sequence (DNA): TGCGCCAGCAGTCCGGCGGGGGACAGGGGAACTGAGCAGTTCTTC.

Here the CDR3 DNA reads TGTGCCAGCAGTTTACAGGGGGACAGCTCCTACGAGCAGTACGTC. The encoded protein is CASSLQGDSSYEQYV. The chain combines TRBV2 with TRBJ2-7, with 8 positions matching TRBD1. Germline CDR1 reads SNHLY; CDR2 reads FYNNEI. CDR3 length: 15 residues. V gave up 5 bases and J gave up 0 bases; unmatched junction bases: 6.

In DNA, the CDR3 is TGTGCCAGCAGCCGTAACTCGGGAAACACCATATATTTT. The encoded protein is CASSRNSGNTIYF. The chain is built from TRBV12-3 or TRBV12-4 and TRBJ1-3, with no clear D. The CDR3 runs to 13 residues. V was cut by 6 bases and J by 4 bases, with 10 bases left in between.

The rearrangement uses TRBV27 and TRBJ1-5, with a possible D match to TRBD1 (5 bases). Germline V gives CDR1 MNHEY, CDR2 SMNVEV (reference sequence). The CDR3 sequence is 15 residues long. The V and J ends lost 0 bases and 4 bases respectively, with 10 bases between them. CDR3 protein: CASSLSRGGNQPQHF. For the CDR3, the DNA is TGTGCCAGCAGTTTATCCCGGGGGGGTAATCAGCCCCAGCATTTT.

The gene calls are TRBV7-2 and TRBJ1-3, with D possibly matching TRBD1 (5 bases). The CDR3 has 16 amino acids. CDR1 SGHTA and CDR2 FQGNSA come from the germline V gene. Trimming shortened V by 7 bases and J by 4 bases, and 20 bases separated the two germline ends. The CDR3: CASTLITRGDGNTIYF. CDR3 DNA: TGTGCCAGCACCCTCATTACGCGGGGCGACGGAAACACCATATATTTT.

This clone was detected only a few times. The chain couples TRBV6-2 or TRBV6-3 to TRBJ2-7; a weak D match, TRBD2 (6 bases). Deletions cut 2 bases from V and 2 bases from J, with 19 bases between. Germline values: CDR1 MNHEY, CDR2 SVGEGT. This CDR3 is 17 amino acids long. CDR3 bases: TGTGCCAGCAGTTACCTGGTGGGCGGCGGGACCGCCTACGAGCAGTACTTC. Translated: CASSYLVGGGTAYEQYF.

V and J are TRBV29-1 and TRBJ2-1; 9 bases agree with TRBD1. Germline loops: CDR1 SQVTM, CDR2 ANQGSEA. V shed 3 bases, J shed 6 bases, and the junction held 6 bases outside the gene matches. This CDR3 region has 14 residues. The CDR3 nucleotides are TGCAGCGTTGACTGGGACAGGGTAAGCAATGAGCAGTTCTTC. Translation: CSVDWDRVSNEQFF.

The chain couples TRBV3-1 (or the pseudogene TRBV3-2) to TRBJ2-6, with D perhaps TRBD2 (5 bases). The germline CDR1 and CDR2 sequences are LGHDT and YNNKEL (reference sequence). This CDR3 is 16 amino acids long. Between the trimmed V and J ends, which lost 1 base and 0 bases, there was a span of 7 bases. The CDR3 sequence is CASSQGTPSGANVLTF. CDR3 nucleotide sequence: TGTGCCAGCAGCCAAGGGACTCCCTCTGGGGCCAACGTCCTGACTTTC.

A single count supports this clone. The chain employs TRBV2 and TRBJ1-4, with unresolved D. V lost 7 bases, J lost 4 bases, and 10 bases lay in between. Germline CDR1 is SNHLY and CDR2 is FYNNEI. This CDR3 has 13 amino acids. DNA of the CDR3: TGTGCCAGCACGCGGCAGCTTAATGAAAAACTGTTTTTT. Amino acids: CASTRQLNEKLFF.

The chain is built from TRBV19 and TRBJ2-5, with D tentatively TRBD2 (6 bases). The CDR3 loop spans 14 amino acids. Deletions cut 1 base from V and 4 bases from J, with 10 bases between. Germline-derived CDR1 and CDR2 are LNHDA and SQIVND (reference sequence). The CDR3 coding sequence is TGTGCCAGTAGTATAGTCGGGGGTGCAGAGACCCAGTACTTC. Amino acid sequence: CASSIVGGAETQYF.

The V call is TRBV7-8, the J call TRBJ2-5, with 9 bases lining up with TRBD2. The CDR3 runs 17 residues. Germline CDR1 is SGHVS and CDR2 is FQNEAQ. J gave up 4 bases and V 4 bases, and 13 bases lay outside the gene matches. DNA for the CDR3: TGTGCCAGCAGCTCACACTCCCCCTTGCGGGAGGGAGAGACCCAGTACTTC. Amino acids: CASSSHSPLREGETQYF. Full variable domain (missing parts from reference TRBV7-8 and TRBJ2-5): GAGVSQSPRYKVAKRGQDVALRCDPISGHVSLFWYQQALGQGPEFLTYFQNEAQLDKSGLPSDRFFAERPEGSVSTLKIQRTQQEDSAVYLCASSSHSPLREGETQYFGPGTRLLVL.

This chain links TRBV5-1 with TRBJ1-1; TRBD1 agrees at 12 bases. The J segment lost 3 bases and the V segment lost 6 bases, leaving 9 bases of the junction unmatched. This CDR3 is 16 amino acids long. Germline values: CDR1 SGHRS, CDR2 YFSETQ. CDR3 residues: CASKGPGQGADTEAFF. The DNA for the CDR3 is TGCGCCAGCAAGGGGCCGGGACAGGGGGCGGACACTGAAGCTTTCTTT.